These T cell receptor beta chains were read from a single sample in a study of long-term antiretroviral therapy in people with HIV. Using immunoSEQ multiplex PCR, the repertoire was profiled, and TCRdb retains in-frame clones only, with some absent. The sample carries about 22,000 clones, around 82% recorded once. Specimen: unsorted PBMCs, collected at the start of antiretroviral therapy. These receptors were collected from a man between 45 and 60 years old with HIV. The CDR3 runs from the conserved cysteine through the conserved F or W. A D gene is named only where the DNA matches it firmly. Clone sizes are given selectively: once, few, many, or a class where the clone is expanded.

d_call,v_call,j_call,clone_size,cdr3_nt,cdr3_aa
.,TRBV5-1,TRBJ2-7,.,TGCGCCAGCAGCCCACGGGACTTCGCCTACGAGCAGTACTTC,CASSPRDFAYEQYF
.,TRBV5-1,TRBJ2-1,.,TGCGCCAGCAGCTTACGGGACGCAGGGGATGAGCAGTTCTTC,CASSLRDAGDEQFF
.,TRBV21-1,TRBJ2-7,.,TGTGCCAGCAGCAAATGCCCAGGGGCCTACGAGCAGTACTTC,CASSKCPGAYEQYF
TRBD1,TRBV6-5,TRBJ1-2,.,TGTGCCAGCAGGCCAACAGGGGTCGATGGCTACACCTTC,CASRPTGVDGYTF
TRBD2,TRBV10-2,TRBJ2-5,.,TGCGCCAGCAGTGAGGAAGCGGGAGAATTTATTGTCGGAGAGACCCAGTACTTC,CASSEEAGEFIVGETQYF
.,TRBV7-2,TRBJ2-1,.,TGTGCCAGCAGCTTAGGGGGGCTAGCTCATGAGCAGTTCTTC,CASSLGGLAHEQFF
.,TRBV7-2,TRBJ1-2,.,TGTGCCAGCAGCCTTTTGAGTGGGACCTATGGCTACACCTTC,CASSLLSGTYGYTF
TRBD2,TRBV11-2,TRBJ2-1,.,TGTGCCAGCAGCCCCCTCAACGGGGGGGAGCAGTTCTTC,CASSPLNGGEQFF
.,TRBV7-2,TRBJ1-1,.,TGTGCCAGCAGCCCCCCGGGGGTGGGCACTGAAGCTTTCTTT,CASSPPGVGTEAFF
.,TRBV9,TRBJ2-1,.,TGTGCCAGCAGCCCCCGAGCCATTACCAATGAGCAGTTCTTC,CASSPRAITNEQFF
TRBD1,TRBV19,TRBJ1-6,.,TGTGCCAGTAGTACCTCGGGACAGGGAAATTCACCCCTCCACTTT,CASSTSGQGNSPLHF
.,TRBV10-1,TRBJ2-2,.,TGCGCCAGCCAAGTAGGGCCCACCACCGGGGAGCTGTTTTTT,CASQVGPTTGELFF
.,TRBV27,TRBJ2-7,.,TGTGCCAGCAGGGTAGTGTGGTGGGAGCAGTACTTC,CASRVVWWEQYF
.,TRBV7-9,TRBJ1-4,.,TGTGCCAGCAGCCCCCCGGGCAGGGCGGAAAAACTGTTTTTT,CASSPPGRAEKLFF
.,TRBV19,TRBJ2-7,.,TGTGCCAGCACACCAGATATCTTCGCATACGAGCAGTACTTC,CASTPDIFAYEQYF
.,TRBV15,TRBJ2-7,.,TGTGCCACCAGCAGAGATACGGGATCCTCCTACGAGCAGTACTTC,CATSRDTGSSYEQYF
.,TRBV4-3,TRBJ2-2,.,TGCGCCAGCAGCTCATGGACTACGAACACCGGGGAGCTGTTTTTT,CASSSWTTNTGELFF
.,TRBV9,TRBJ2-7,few,TGTGCCAGCAGCGTGGGAGCGGCCTCCACCTACGAGCAGTACTTC,CASSVGAASTYEQYF
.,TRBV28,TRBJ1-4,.,TGTGCCAGCAGTACAATGCAACTAAATGAAAAACTGTTTTTT,CASSTMQLNEKLFF
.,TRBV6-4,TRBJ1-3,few,TGTGCCAGCAGTGAATTAGCAGGCTCTGGAAACACCATATATTTT,CASSELAGSGNTIYF
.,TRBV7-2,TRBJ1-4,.,TGTGCCAGCAGCTTAAGGCCCCTCGGACGTGGTAATGAAAAACTGTTTTTT,CASSLRPLGRGNEKLFF
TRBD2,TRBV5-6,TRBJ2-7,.,TGTGCCAGCAGCTTGAAGACTAGCGGGCGAACCTACGAGCAGTACTTC,CASSLKTSGRTYEQYF
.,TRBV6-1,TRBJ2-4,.,TGTGCCAGCAAGGGGGGGGCCCAAAACATTCAGTACTTC,CASKGGAQNIQYF
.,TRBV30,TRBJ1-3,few,TGTGCCCTAGGACGGCACAGCTCTGGAAACACCATATATTTT,CALGRHSSGNTIYF
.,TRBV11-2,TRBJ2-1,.,TGTGCCAGCGGTTTAACGAGCTCCTACAATGAGCAGTTCTTC,CASGLTSSYNEQFF
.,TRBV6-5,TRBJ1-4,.,TGTGCCAGCAGTTACCTGGCGGTTACTAATGAAAAACTGTTTTTT,CASSYLAVTNEKLFF
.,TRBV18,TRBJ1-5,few,TGTGCCAGCTCCAAACGGGACACATCAAATCAGCCCCAGCATTTT,CASSKRDTSNQPQHF
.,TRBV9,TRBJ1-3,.,TGTGCCAGCAGCGTAGCGGGAGAGGGAAACACCATATATTTT,CASSVAGEGNTIYF
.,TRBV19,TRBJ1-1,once,TGTGCCAGTTCGCCGGGGGGCGTCACTGAAGCTTTCTTT,CASSPGGVTEAFF
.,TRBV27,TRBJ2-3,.,TGTGCCAGCAGTTTCAGACAGGATAGCACAGATACGCAGTATTTT,CASSFRQDSTDTQYF
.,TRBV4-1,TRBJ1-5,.,TGCGCCAGCAGCCAAGATGGGGGAATCGGCAATCAGCCCCAGCATTTT,CASSQDGGIGNQPQHF
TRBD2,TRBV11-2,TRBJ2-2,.,TGTGCCAGCAGCTTGACCGGGAGGGCCGGCGGGGAGCTGTTTTTT,CASSLTGRAGGELFF
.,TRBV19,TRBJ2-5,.,TGTGCCAGTAGTATATCATGGACGGACCAAGAGACCCAGTACTTC,CASSISWTDQETQYF
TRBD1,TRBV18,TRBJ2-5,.,TGTGCCAGCTCTCCCACCGCCGGGACAGCCCAAGAGACCCAGTACTTC,CASSPTAGTAQETQYF
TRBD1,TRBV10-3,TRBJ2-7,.,TGTGCCTTCGGGACAGACTCCTACGAGCAGTACTTC,CAFGTDSYEQYF
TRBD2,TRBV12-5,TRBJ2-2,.,TGTGCTAGTGGTTTGGTAGGCGGGGGGAACACCGGGGAGCTGTTTTTT,CASGLVGGGNTGELFF
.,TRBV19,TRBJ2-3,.,TGTGCCAGTAGTATCCCCTGGGCAGATCCAGATACGCAGTATTTT,CASSIPWADPDTQYF
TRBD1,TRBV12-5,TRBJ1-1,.,TGTGCTAGTGGTATGGGACAGGTGAACACTGAAGCTTTCTTT,CASGMGQVNTEAFF
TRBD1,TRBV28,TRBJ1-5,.,TGTGCCAGCAGTTCACAGGGGACACCTTATCAGCCCCAGCATTTT,CASSSQGTPYQPQHF
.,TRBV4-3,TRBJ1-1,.,TGCGCCAGCAGCCAGGGCTATCTGGCTTTCTTT,CASSQGYLAFF
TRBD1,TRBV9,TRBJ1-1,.,TGTGCCAGCAGCGGGGGGACAGACATGAACACTGAAGCTTTCTTT,CASSGGTDMNTEAFF